These 2 T cell receptor beta chains were sequenced from one sample in a study of T cells in localized non-small cell lung cancer. Here immunoSEQ multiplex PCR was the method, and the copy in TCRdb shows in-frame clones only, minus some. The profile shows some 39,000 clones, 86% of them singletons. Sequenced here: peripheral blood mononuclear cells, sampled before any cancer treatment. Receptors were obtained from an older male donor with stage II lung adenocarcinoma.

This chain connects TRBV10-3 to TRBJ2-7; unclear D gene. From germline, CDR1 is ENHRY and CDR2 SYGVKD. This CDR3 spans 13 amino acids. The V and J ends lost 0 bases and 7 bases respectively, with 10 bases between them. The CDR3 bases are TGTGCCATCAGTGAGTCGGTAACTCCAGAGCAGTACTTC. This gives the protein CAISESVTPEQYF.

This clone occurred a few times. The V and J genes are TRBV7-2 and TRBJ1-2; D remains unclear. The CDR3 extends over 16 amino acids. Germline assignment: CDR1 SGHTA and CDR2 FQGNSA. V lost 6 bases and J 6 bases, leaving 23 bases between the germline ends. Written as DNA, the CDR3 is TGTGCCAGCAGTCCTACCATAGGAGGTGGCGGCAATGGCTACACCTTC. Protein: CASSPTIGGGGNGYTF.